One sample yielded the 7 T cell receptor beta chains listed below, sequenced in a study of cytomegalovirus exposure and HLA in healthy donors. Amplification used 60 Vbeta primers and 13 Jbeta primers. The data were produced by immunoSEQ multiplex PCR, yet TCRdb's version contains in-frame clones alone and is incomplete. Here the sample spans fewer than 200,000 clones, around 80% being singletons. The sample consisted of PBMCs. The receptor source for this set is a woman between 50 and 59 years old in good health and CMV-seropositive.

The chain has TRBV7-8 and TRBJ2-1; TRBD1 agrees at 8 bases. With V trimmed by 1 base and J by 8 bases, 16 bases remained unmatched. Germline values: CDR1 SGHVS, CDR2 FQNEAQ. This CDR3 region has 18 residues. The CDR3 protein is CASSLVAGGAILIYEQFF. CDR3 nucleotides: TGTGCCAGCAGCTTAGTTGCAGGGGGCGCGATATTGATATATGAGCAGTTCTTC.

The chain uses TRBV10-3 and TRBJ2-2, with TRBD2 identical over 10 bases. The V and J ends lost 6 bases and 5 bases, in that order; junction bases with no gene match: 3. CDR3 length equals 14 residues. CDR1 is ENHRY, CDR2 SYGVKD, per germline. This CDR3 is CAISGTSATGELFF. CDR3 DNA sequence: TGTGCCATCAGCGGGACTAGCGCAACCGGGGAGCTGTTTTTT.

The rearrangement links TRBV19 to TRBJ1-1; D ambiguous. CDR1 is LNHDA and CDR2 is SQIVND in the germline V gene (reference sequence). The CDR3 consists of 13 residues. Deletions cut 4 bases from V and 1 base from J, with 7 bases between. The DNA of the CDR3 is TGTGCCAGTAGTACGGGATGGAACACTGAAGCTTTCTTT. The encoded protein is CASSTGWNTEAFF.

The chain has TRBV4-1 and TRBJ1-5; D not certain. The CDR3 sequence is 16 residues long. Trimming removed 3 bases at V and 5 bases at J, with 17 bases between. CDR1 and CDR2 from the germline V gene are MGHRA and YSYEKL. CDR3 loop: CASSHGLTMVDQPQHF. The CDR3 DNA follows: TGCGCCAGCAGCCACGGACTGACCATGGTGGATCAGCCCCAGCATTTT.

V gene TRBV6-1 combines with J gene TRBJ2-3; D perhaps matches TRBD1 (6 bases). V was trimmed by 4 bases and J by 2 bases, leaving 16 bases between them. The CDR3 runs to 16 residues. From germline, CDR1 is MNHNS and CDR2 SASEGT. The CDR3 loop reads CASSAEGQQFTDTQYF. Here the CDR3 DNA reads TGTGCCAGCAGTGCCGAAGGACAGCAGTTCACAGATACGCAGTATTTT.

This chain links TRBV7-9 with TRBJ2-1, with a weak D call TRBD2 (5 bases). The CDR3 length is 17 residues. V lost 2 bases to trimming and J lost 4 bases, with 18 bases between them. Germline lookup yields CDR1 SEHNR and CDR2 FQNEAQ (reference sequence). Here the CDR3 reads CASSLSLGLGGYNEQFF. CDR3 DNA: TGTGCCAGCAGCTTATCATTAGGCCTAGGCGGGTACAATGAGCAGTTCTTC.

This clone was seen just once. This rearrangement joins TRBV11-2 to TRBJ1-1; D not certain. The CDR3 has 13 amino acids. Germline V CDR1 and CDR2: SGHAT, FQNNGV. Deletions cut 7 bases from V and 4 bases from J, with 13 bases between. CDR3 nucleotides: TGTGCCAGCACTATCACCCGAGGCACTGAAGCTTTCTTT. Residues: CASTITRGTEAFF.